The clone carrying this T cell receptor (beta chain) was found a few times. As yet, its antigen is unknown. The data derive from a study of T-cell reconstitution after alpha-beta-depleted transplantation in children. Points from the study as a whole: Two months or so post-transplant, alpha-beta T cells reportedly derived from several hundred expanded graft clones.

As it was prepared, the TCRbeta library received unique molecular identifiers. TCRdb reprocessed the PCR reads with MiXCR, giving one entry per CDR3 protein. The sample lists around 580,000 distinct CDR3 sequences; more than 20% were seen once. CDR3 length: 14 amino acids. Per germline, CDR1 MNHEY and CDR2 SVGEGT. Trimming removed 2 bases at V and 5 bases at J, with 7 bases between. The source is a boy in the first two years of life who had a stem cell transplant for acute myeloid leukemia, so the T cells may come from the graft donor. This chain links TRBV6-2 or TRBV6-3 with TRBJ1-6; D not certain. Here the sequenced sample was PBMCs, mostly from graft donor cells, taken 360 days after TCRalphabeta/CD19-depleted stem cell transplant. The CDR3 sequence is CASSYGQHNSPLHF. CDR3 DNA sequence: TGTGCCAGCAGTTACGGCCAGCATAATTCACCCCTCCACTTT.